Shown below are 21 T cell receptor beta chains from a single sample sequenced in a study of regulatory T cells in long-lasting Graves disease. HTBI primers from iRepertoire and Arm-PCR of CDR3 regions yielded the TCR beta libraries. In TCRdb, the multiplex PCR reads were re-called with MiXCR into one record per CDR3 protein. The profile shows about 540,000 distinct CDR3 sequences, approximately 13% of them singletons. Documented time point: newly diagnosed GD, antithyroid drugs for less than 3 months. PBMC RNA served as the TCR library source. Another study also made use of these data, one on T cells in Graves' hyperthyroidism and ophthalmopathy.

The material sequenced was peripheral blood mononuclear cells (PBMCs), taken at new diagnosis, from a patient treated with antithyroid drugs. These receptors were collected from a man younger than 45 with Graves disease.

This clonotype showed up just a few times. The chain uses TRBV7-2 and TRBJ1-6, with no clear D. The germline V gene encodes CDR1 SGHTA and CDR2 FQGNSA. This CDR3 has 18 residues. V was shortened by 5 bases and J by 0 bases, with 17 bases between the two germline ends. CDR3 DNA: TGTGCCAGCAGCCGACGGTCAGAGTATCTCTCCTATAATTCACCCCTCCACTTT. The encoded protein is CASSRRSEYLSYNSPLHF.

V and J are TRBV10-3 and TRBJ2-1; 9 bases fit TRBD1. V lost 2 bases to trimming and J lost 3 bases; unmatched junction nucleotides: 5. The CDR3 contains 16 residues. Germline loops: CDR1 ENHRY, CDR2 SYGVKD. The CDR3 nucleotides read TGTGCCATCAGTGAGAAGGGACAGGGTATCTACAATGAGCAGTTCTTC. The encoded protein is CAISEKGQGIYNEQFF.

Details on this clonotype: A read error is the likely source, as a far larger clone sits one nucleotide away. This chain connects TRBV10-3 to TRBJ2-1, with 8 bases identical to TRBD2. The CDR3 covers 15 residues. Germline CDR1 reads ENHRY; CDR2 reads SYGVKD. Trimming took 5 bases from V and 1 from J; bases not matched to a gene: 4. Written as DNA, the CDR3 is TGTGCCATCAGTTCGGGGGGGCAGTCCTACAATGAGCAGTTCTTC. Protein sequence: CAISSGGQSYNEQFF.

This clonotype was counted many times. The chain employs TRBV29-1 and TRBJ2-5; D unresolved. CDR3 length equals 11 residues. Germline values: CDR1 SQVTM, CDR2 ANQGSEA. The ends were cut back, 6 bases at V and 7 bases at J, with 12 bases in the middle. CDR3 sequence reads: CSVWFGLTQYF. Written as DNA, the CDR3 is TGCAGCGTCTGGTTTGGGTTGACCCAGTACTTC.

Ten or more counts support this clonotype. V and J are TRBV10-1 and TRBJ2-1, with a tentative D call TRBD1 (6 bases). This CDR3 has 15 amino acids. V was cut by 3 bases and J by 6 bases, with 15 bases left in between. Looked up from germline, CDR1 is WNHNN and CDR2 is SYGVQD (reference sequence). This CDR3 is CASSDPGAPLNEQFF. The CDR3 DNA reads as TGCGCCAGCAGTGACCCAGGGGCCCCCCTCAATGAGCAGTTCTTC.

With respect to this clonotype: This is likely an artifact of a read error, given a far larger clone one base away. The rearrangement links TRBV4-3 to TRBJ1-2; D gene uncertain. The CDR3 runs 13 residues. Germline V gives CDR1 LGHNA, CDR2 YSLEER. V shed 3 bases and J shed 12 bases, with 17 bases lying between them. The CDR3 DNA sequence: TGCGCCAGCAGCCATGGCGGGGTGGAAGGCCACACCTTC. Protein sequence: CASSHGGVEGHTF.

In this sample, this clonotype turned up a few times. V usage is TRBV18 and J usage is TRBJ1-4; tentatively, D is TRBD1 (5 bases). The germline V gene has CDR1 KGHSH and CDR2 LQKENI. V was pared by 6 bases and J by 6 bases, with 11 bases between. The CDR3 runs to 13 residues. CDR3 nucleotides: TGTGCCAGCTCTCTCAGGGAAGATGAAAAACTGTTTTTT. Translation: CASSLREDEKLFF.

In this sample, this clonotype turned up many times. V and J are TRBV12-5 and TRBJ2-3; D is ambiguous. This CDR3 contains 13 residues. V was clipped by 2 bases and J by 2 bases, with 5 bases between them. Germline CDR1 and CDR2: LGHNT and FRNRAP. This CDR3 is CASGLPFTDTQYF. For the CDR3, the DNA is TGTGCTAGTGGTTTGCCTTTCACAGATACGCAGTATTTT.

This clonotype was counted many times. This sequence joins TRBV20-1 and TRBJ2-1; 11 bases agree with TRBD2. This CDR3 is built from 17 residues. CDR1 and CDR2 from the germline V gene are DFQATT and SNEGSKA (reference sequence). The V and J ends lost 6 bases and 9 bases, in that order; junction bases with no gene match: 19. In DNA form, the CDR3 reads TGCAGTGCCGACCTCCCTGGGGGGGTAGCGGGAGGGTTTGAGCAGTTCTTC. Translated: CSADLPGGVAGGFEQFF.

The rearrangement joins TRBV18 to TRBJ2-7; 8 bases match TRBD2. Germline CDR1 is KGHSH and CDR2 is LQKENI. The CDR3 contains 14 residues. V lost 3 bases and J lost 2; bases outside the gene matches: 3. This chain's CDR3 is CASSPELAAYEQYF. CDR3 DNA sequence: TGTGCCAGCTCACCCGAACTAGCGGCCTACGAGCAGTACTTC.

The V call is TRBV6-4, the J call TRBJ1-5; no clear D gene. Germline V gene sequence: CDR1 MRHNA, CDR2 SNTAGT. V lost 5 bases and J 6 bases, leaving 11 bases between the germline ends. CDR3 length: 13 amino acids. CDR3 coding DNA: TGTGCCAGCAGTCGCTGGGAACGTCAGCCCCAGCATTTT. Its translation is CASSRWERQPQHF.

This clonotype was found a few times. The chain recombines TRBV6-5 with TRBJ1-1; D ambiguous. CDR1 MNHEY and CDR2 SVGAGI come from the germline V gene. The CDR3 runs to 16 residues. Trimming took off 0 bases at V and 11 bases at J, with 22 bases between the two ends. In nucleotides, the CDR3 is TGTGCCAGCAGTTACTCAGAAGGGAACCTTAGACGACCGGCTTTCTTT. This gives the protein CASSYSEGNLRRPAFF.

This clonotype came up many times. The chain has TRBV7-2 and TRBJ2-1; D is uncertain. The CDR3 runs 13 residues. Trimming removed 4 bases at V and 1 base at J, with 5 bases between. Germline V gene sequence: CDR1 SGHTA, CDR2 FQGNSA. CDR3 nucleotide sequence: TGTGCCAGCAGCTCTCTGTCCTACAATGAGCAGTTCTTC. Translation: CASSSLSYNEQFF.

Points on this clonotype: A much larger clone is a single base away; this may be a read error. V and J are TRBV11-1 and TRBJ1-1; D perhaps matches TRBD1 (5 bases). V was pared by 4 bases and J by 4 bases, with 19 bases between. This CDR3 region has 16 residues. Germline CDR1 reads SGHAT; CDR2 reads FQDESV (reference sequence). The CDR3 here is CASSSPAGGLGTEAFF. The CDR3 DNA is TGTGCCAGCAGCTCCCCGGCCGGGGGTTTGGGCACTGAAGCTTTCTTT.

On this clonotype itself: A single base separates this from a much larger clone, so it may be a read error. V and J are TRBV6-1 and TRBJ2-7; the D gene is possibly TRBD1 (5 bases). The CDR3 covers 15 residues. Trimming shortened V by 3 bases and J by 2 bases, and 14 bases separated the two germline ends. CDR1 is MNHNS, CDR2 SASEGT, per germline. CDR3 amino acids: CASSEIDSGPYEQYF. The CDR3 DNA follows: TGTGCCAGCAGTGAGATCGACAGTGGGCCCTACGAGCAGTACTTC.

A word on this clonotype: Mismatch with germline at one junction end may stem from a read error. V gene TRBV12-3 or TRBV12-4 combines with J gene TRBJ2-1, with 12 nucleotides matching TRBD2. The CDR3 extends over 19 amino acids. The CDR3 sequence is CASSTIWLAGGTSYNEQSF. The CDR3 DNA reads TGTGCCAGCAGCACGATTTGGCTAGCGGGAGGGACCTCCTACAATGAGCAGTCCTTC.

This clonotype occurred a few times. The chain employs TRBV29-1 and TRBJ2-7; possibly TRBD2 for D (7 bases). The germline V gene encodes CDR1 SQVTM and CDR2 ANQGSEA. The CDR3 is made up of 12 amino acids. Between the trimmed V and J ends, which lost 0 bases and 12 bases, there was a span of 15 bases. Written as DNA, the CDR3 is TGCAGCGTTGAAGATACAGGGAGGGACCCGTACTTC. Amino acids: CSVEDTGRDPYF.

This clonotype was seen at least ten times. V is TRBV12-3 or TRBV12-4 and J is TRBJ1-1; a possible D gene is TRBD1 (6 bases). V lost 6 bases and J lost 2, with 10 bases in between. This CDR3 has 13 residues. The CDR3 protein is CASRETGNTEAFF. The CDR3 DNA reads TGTGCCAGCAGAGAGACAGGCAACACTGAAGCTTTCTTT.

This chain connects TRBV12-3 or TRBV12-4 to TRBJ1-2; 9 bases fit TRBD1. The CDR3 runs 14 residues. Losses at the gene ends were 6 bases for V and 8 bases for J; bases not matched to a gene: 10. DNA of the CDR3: TGTGCCAGCAGCGGAGGGACAGGGTTGAAGGGCTACACCTTC. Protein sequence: CASSGGTGLKGYTF.

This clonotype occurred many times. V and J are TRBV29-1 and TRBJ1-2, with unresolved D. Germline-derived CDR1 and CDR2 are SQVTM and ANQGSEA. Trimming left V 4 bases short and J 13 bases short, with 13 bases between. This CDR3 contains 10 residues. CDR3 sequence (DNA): TGCAGCGTTGGGGCAGGCCTGACCACCTTC. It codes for CSVGAGLTTF.

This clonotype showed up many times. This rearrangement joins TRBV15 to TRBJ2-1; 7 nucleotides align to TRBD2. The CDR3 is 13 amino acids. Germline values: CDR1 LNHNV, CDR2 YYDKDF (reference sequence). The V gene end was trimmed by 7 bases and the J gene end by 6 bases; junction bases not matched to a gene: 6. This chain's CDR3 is CATMGEGRNEQFF. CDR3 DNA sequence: TGTGCCACCATGGGGGAGGGCCGCAATGAGCAGTTCTTC.